The T cell receptor beta chain under discussion was sequenced for a study of sequential checkpoint blockade in melanoma. As for the study in general: More than 20 patients had tumor biopsies before treatment and at week 13.

Treatment defined: randomized to nivolumab then ipilimumab (arm A) or the reverse (arm B). Sequencing was performed with immunoSEQ multiplex PCR; in TCRdb, only in-frame clones are kept and a portion is missing. The sample lists 4,000 to 5,500 clones, approximately 29% seen once, with 11% in the top ten. The length of the CDR3 is 15 residues. Deletions cut 5 bases from V and 5 bases from J, with 18 bases between. Germline V gives CDR1 GTSNPN, CDR2 SVGIG (reference sequence). This chain joins TRBV30 and TRBJ2-2, with a weak D call TRBD2 (6 bases). This receptor was obtained from a human donor with melanoma. Sequencing was performed on tumor tissue (inferred from file names), taken from a patient given nivolumab and ipilimumab in sequence. CDR3 nucleotides: TGTGCCTGGCTACGGAGGGGACTTGGTACCGGGGAGCTGTTTTTT. Protein: CAWLRRGLGTGELFF.